This record concerns one T cell receptor beta chain sequence. The clone's antigen remains unknown. The final CDR3 position lacks the conserved phenylalanine or tryptophan, pointing to a likely read error. This sample stems from a study of read filtering for tumor transcriptome and immune sequencing (dated by TCRdb to 2020 to 2022). At the level of the whole study: The cohort had about 17 male and 15 or so female patients with a mean age of roughly 64 years, ranging from roughly 40 to 90. Under revised international staging, eight or nine patients fell into R-ISS I, 15 or so into R-ISS II and roughly 7 into R-ISS III. One of the main goals was to work out a read-filtering strategy for immune repertoire data, in particular whether clonotypes backed by only a single read should be removed. Per sample, about 3.5 to 10.27 million TCR-region mapped reads were obtained with IR-seq, compared with only roughly 80 to 1273 with RNA-seq. Whole-transcriptome libraries were prepared with the TruSeq RNA Access Library Prep Kit after DNase treatment. Using the same bone marrow samples, the study compared TCR repertoires obtained by targeted immune repertoire sequencing with those obtained by bulk whole-transcriptome sequencing. Results and caveats for the whole study, not just this receptor: The correlation between IR-seq and RNA-seq shared clonotype proportions rose when single-read clonotypes were removed. Single-read clonotypes made up roughly four fifths of clonotypes but only about 3.5% of total reads in IR-seq, compared with just under 75% of clonotypes and more than 40% of reads in RNA-seq. Compared with RNA-seq, IR-seq captured clonotypes at much higher depth and more reliably, and a smaller IR-seq throughput was enough to identify most shared clonotypes. The sorted CD138-negative fraction was not purified T cells but a mixed bone marrow immune population.

Bone marrow was sampled from every patient at the time of active disease. Ficoll-Hypaque density gradient centrifugation was used to isolate bone marrow mononuclear cells. To remove myeloma plasma cells, the cells were labeled with CD138 magnetic microbeads on a MACS separator, and CD138-negative cells were then collected by negative selection. Flow cytometry with CD138 antibodies on an Attune NxT was used to check how pure the isolated cells were. Total RNA was extracted with TRIzol reagent and quantified with a NanoDrop spectrophotometer. Paired RNA-seq and IR-seq were performed on the CD138-negative bone marrow sample of each patient. TCR libraries were constructed from 350 to 400 ng RNA using the Immunoverse kit, and molecular barcoded adaptors covering alpha/delta and beta/gamma chains were employed. TCR library preparation was performed with the same RNA that was used for transcriptome sequencing. Sequencing of TCR libraries was carried out on an Illumina HiSeq 4000 with 2 x 150 cycles. For the original study's pipeline: Using MiXCR, which included quality filtering and error correction, TCR reads were aligned to human V, D, J and C references and then assembled into CDR3 clonotypes. The tcR package in R was used to analyze clonotype counts and gene usage diversity. For inspection of raw mapping reads, RNA-seq reads were mapped by STAR aligner version 2.5.3a onto GRCh37 of the human genome. To test the effect of sequencing depth on detected clonotypes, IR-seq fastq files were randomly downsampled using Seqtk 1.3. TCRdb cleaned the public reads at Q25 with fastp, built clones with MiXCR and kept in-frame beta chains. Rows merge per CDR3 protein into single entries with the most common DNA and genes. These V and J calls are TCRdb output, not the study's own analysis. This sample holds 35,000 to 40,000 distinct CDR3 sequences; approximately 15% were observed only once. The biggest ten clones account for 38% of the sample.

The CDR3 sequence runs 14 residues, both termini included. The CDR3 DNA has 42 bases and is translated from base 1. CDR1 SGHTA and CDR2 FQGNSA are derived from the germline V gene. Specimen: a population of CD138-negative cells sorted from bone marrow. According to the study, the label for this sample's cell subset or site signals: bone marrow mononuclear cells depleted of CD138+ plasma/myeloma cells by negative magnetic selection. This TCR was sampled from a donor over 35 with multiple myeloma. The rearranged chain carries TRBV7-2 and TRBJ2-3, with a tentative D gene TRBD2 over 6 matching bases. The CDR3 sequence is CASTRGGITDMQYS. The DNA is TGTGCCAGCACTCGGGGCGGGATAACAGATATGCAGTATTCT.